This T cell receptor beta chain was documented in a study of neoadjuvant anti-PD-1 for oral cavity cancer. Study details: Nivolumab at 3 mg/kg was mostly given biweekly, three to four doses, pre-surgery. Patients without progression got a fourth dose around day 43.

Time point noted: after neoadjuvant nivolumab, at surgical resection. Deletions cut 6 bases from V and 2 bases from J, with 17 bases between. This CDR3 is built from 15 residues. In germline, CDR1 is MNHNY, CDR2 SVGAGI (reference sequence). Method: immunoSEQ multiplex PCR; TCRdb's copy keeps in-frame clones and lacks some. The sample records more than 25,000 clones, almost 80% being singletons. This TCR was recovered from a person aged 35-79 years with oral cavity squamous cell carcinoma. The chain uses TRBV6-6 and TRBJ2-7; TRBD1 might be the D (5 bases). Specimen: PBMCs, collected after nivolumab (anti-PD-1) treatment. Here the CDR3 DNA reads TGTGCCAGCAGGGCAAGACAGCTTTTCACCTACGAGCAGTACTTC. This gives the protein CASRARQLFTYEQYF.